This TCR beta chain was recovered during a study of shared clonotypes between healthy human individuals. Overall study findings and caveats: About 4.5% of naive CD4 clonotypes were common to a few donors.

V was cut by 6 bases and J by 0 bases, with 10 bases left in between. The CDR3 loop spans 14 amino acids. Germline V gives CDR1 MDHEN, CDR2 SYDVKM. Splitting of each subset's genomic DNA was done evenly across several immunoSEQ plates. The assay was immunoSEQ multiplex PCR, and TCRdb's table has in-frame clones only and misses some. The repertoire has 800,000 to 1,200,000 clones, 75% to 80% of them found once; the top ten carry 0.5% to 0.6%. Notes on this clone: Its antigen remains unidentified.

Sequenced material: memory CD4+ T cells from PBMCs. Subset given: CD45RA-negative fraction. The TCR sequence derives from a man aged 18 to 29 in good health. Some clones in this sample may be carry-over from other donors' samples. The chain links TRBV28 to TRBJ2-3; maybe TRBD2 (6 bases). The DNA of the CDR3 is TGTGCCAGCAGGGTGGGAGGTAGCACAGATACGCAGTATTTT. Translating it yields CASRVGGSTDTQYF.